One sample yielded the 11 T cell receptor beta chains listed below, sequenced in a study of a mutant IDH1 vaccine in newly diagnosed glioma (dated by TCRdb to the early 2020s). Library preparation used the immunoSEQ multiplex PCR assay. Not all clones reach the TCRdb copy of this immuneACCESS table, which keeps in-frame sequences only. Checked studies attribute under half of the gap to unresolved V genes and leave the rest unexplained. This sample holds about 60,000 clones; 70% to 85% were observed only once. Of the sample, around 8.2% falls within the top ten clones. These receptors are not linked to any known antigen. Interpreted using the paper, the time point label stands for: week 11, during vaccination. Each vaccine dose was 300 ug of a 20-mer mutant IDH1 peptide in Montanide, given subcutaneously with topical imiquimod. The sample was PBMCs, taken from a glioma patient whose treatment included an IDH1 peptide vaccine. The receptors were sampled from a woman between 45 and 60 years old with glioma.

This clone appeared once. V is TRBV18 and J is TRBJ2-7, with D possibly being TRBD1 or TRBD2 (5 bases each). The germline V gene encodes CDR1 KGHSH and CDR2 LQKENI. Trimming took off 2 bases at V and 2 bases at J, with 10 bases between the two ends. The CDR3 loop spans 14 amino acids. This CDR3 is CASSPGTQTYEQYF. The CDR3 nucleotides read TGTGCCAGCTCACCAGGGACCCAGACCTACGAGCAGTACTTC.

CDR3 sequence (DNA): TGTGCCATCAGGCCCGGGTTTCAAGAGACCCAGTACTTC. Amino acids: CAIRPGFQETQYF. The V and J genes are TRBV10-3 and TRBJ2-5; no reliable D call. The CDR3 length is 13 residues. V was pared by 6 bases and J by 2 bases, with 10 bases between. Germline CDR1 is ENHRY and CDR2 is SYGVKD.

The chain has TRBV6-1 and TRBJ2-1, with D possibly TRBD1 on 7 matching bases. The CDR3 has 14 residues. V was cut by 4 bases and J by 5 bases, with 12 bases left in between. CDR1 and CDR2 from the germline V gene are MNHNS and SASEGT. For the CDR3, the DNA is TGTGCCAGCAGTGGGCGGGACAGTAACAATGAGCAGTTCTTC. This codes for CASSGRDSNNEQFF.

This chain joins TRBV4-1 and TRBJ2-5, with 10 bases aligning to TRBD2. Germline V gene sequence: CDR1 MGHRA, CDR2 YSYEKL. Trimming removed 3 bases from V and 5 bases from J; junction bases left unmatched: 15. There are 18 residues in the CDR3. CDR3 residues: CASSHGEESGGAWETQYF. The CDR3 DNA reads TGCGCCAGCAGCCACGGCGAAGAAAGCGGGGGGGCTTGGGAGACCCAGTACTTC.

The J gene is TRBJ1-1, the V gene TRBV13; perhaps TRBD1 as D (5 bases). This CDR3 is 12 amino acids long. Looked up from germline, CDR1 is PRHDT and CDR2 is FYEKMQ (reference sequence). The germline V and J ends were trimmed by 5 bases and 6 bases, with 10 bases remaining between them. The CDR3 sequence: CASSDLRAEAFF. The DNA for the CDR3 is TGTGCCAGCAGCGATCTCAGGGCTGAAGCTTTCTTT.

The DNA of the CDR3 is TGTGCCAGCAGCCCTGAGGGGGCGGGGGGCGGAGGGGCGAACACCGGGGAGCTGTTTTTT. Its translation: CASSPEGAGGGGANTGELFF. The chain links TRBV9 to TRBJ2-2, with TRBD2 as a possible D gene (8 bases). This CDR3 comprises 20 residues. Trimming cost V 4 bases and J 0 bases, with 25 bases left between them. Germline values: CDR1 SGDLS, CDR2 YYNGEE.

This chain's CDR3 is CASSWDGTQETQYF. The CDR3 DNA reads TGTGCCAGCAGTTGGGACGGAACCCAAGAGACCCAGTACTTC. This sequence joins TRBV27 and TRBJ2-5, with D perhaps given as TRBD1 or TRBD2 (5 bases each). Trimming removed 4 bases from V and 1 base from J, with 10 bases in between. This CDR3 has 14 amino acids. Germline assignment: CDR1 MNHEY and CDR2 SMNVEV (reference sequence).

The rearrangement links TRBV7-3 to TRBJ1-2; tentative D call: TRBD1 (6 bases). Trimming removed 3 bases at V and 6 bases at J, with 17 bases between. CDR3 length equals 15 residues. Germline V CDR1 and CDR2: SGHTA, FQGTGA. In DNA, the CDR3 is TGTGCCAGCAGCTTCACCCAGGACAGTTTTAATGGCTACACCTTC. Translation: CASSFTQDSFNGYTF. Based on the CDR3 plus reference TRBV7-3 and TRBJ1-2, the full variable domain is GAGVSQTPSNKVTEKGKYVELRCDPISGHTALYWYRQSLGQGPEFLIYFQGTGAADDSGLPNDRFFAVRPEGSVSTLKIQRTERGDSAVYLCASSFTQDSFNGYTFGSGTRLTVV.

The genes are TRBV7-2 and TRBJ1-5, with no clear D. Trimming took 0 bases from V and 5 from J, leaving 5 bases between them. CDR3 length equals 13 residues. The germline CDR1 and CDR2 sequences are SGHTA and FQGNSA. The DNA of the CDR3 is TGTGCCAGCAGCTTAGCGCAGGATCAGCCCCAGCATTTT. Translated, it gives CASSLAQDQPQHF. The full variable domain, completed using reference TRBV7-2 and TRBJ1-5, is GAGVSQSPSNKVTEKGKDVELRCDPISGHTALYWYRQSLGQGLEFLIYFQGNSAPDKSGLPSDRFSAERTGGSVSTLTIQRTQQEDSAVYLCASSLAQDQPQHFGDGTRLSIL.

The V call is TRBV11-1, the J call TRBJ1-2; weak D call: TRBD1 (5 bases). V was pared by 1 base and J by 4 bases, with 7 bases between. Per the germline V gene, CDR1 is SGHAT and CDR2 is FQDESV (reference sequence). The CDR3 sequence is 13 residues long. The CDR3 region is CASSLDRSYGYTF. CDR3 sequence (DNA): TGTGCCAGCAGCTTAGACAGGAGCTATGGCTACACCTTC.

CDR3 region: CASSSGTAAEQYF. DNA of the CDR3: TGTGCCAGCAGCTCCGGGACGGCCGCCGAGCAGTACTTC. V is TRBV7-9 and J is TRBJ2-7; possibly TRBD1 or TRBD2 for D (5 bases each). V gave up 4 bases and J gave up 6 bases, with 13 bases separating them. Germline V gene data show CDR1 as SEHNR and CDR2 as FQNEAQ (reference sequence). The CDR3 sequence is 13 residues long.